The clone carrying this TCR beta chain occurred once. The target antigen is unknown. Germline V lookup: CDR1 MGHRA, CDR2 YSYEKL. The CDR3 contains 15 residues. Trimming stripped 3 bases from V and 5 bases from J, with 14 bases between. RNA was isolated and reverse transcribed to cDNA, the sequencing template. Only in-frame clones appear in the TCRdb table, and some are missing; sequencing was by immunoSEQ multiplex PCR. The table includes about 180,000 clones, roughly 70% detected once. The sample originates from a study of CD8+ T cells in alopecia areata. On the study more broadly: Patients took tofacitinib for 6 to 18 months, followed by 6 drug-free months.

Lesional scalp punch biopsies and peripheral blood were collected from alopecia areata patients. Sorted populations comprised CD4+ and CD8+ T cells obtained from PBMCs. Study outcomes and limitations: Mouse data revealed clearer TCR sharing than patient data did, a gap possibly tied to HLA.

This clonotype was sampled from a human donor with alopecia areata. This sequence joins TRBV4-1 and TRBJ1-5; no firm D call. The input for sequencing was CD8+ T cells sorted from blood, taken at week 0. CDR3 region: CASSHSFRYDQPQHF. DNA for the CDR3: TGCGCCAGCAGCCATTCTTTCCGGTACGATCAGCCCCAGCATTTT.